This is a list of T cell receptor beta chains from one sample in a study of cytomegalovirus exposure and HLA in healthy donors. Here immunoSEQ multiplex PCR was the method, and the copy in TCRdb shows in-frame clones only, minus some. The data show 200,000 to 250,000 clones, with almost 85% seen just once and over 0.5% held by the top ten. Sequenced input: PBMCs. The receptor set was obtained from a woman aged 40-49 years in good health and CMV-seronegative. The CDR3 runs from the conserved cysteine through the conserved F or W. D genes are given only for firm matches. Part of the rows lack a size; the others show once, few, many or a class for expanded clones.

>-|-|TRBV30|TRBJ1-5
TGTGCCTGGAGCCCAGGGAAGCTTCCAATCCAAAATCAGCCCCAGCATTTT
CAWSPGKLPIQNQPQHF
>-|-|TRBV5-1|TRBJ2-7
TGCGCCAGCAGCTCCTTACCCGGGGAAACCTACGAGCAGTACTTC
CASSSLPGETYEQYF
>-|-|TRBV5-1|TRBJ1-2
TGCGCCAGCAGCTTAGACGAGGCGAACTATGGCTACACCTTC
CASSLDEANYGYTF
>-|TRBD2|TRBV5-1|TRBJ2-5
TGCGCCAGCAGCTATCTAGCGGGGGAGCAAGAGACCCAGTACTTC
CASSYLAGEQETQYF
>-|TRBD1|TRBV2|TRBJ1-1
TGTGCCAGCAGAACACAGGGGGAGACTGAAGCTTTCTTT
CASRTQGETEAFF
>few|-|TRBV10-3|TRBJ1-1
TGTGCCGTCGGCCGGGATCAGGAAGCTTTCTTT
CAVGRDQEAFF
>few|-|TRBV6-5|TRBJ1-5
TGTGCCAGCAGGTATACAGGGCGACCCAATCAGCCCCAGCATTTT
CASRYTGRPNQPQHF
>once|TRBD2|TRBV7-3|TRBJ2-1
TGTGCCAGCAGCTTAAGGGTTAGCGGGGTGAATGAGCAGTTCTTC
CASSLRVSGVNEQFF
>-|TRBD1|TRBV13|TRBJ1-2
TGTGCCAGCAGCTTAGAGGGGGGACAGGGATTCAACTATGGCTACACCTTC
CASSLEGGQGFNYGYTF
>-|TRBD1|TRBV6-6|TRBJ1-2
TGTGCCAGCAGTTTATCACCGGGACAGGGGGGCCGCTACACCTTC
CASSLSPGQGGRYTF
>-|TRBD1|TRBV7-6|TRBJ2-3
TGTGCCAGCAGCTTGGGACAGGGCCTATTGTCGCAGTATTTT
CASSLGQGLLSQYF
>-|-|TRBV28|TRBJ1-6
TGTGCCAGCACCCGTACCAGGACAGTATATTCACCCCTCCACTTT
CASTRTRTVYSPLHF
>few|-|TRBV6-1|TRBJ1-1
TGTGCCAGCATTAGGGGACAAGCCCACACTGAAGCTTTCTTT
CASIRGQAHTEAFF
>-|-|TRBV10-3|TRBJ1-2
TGTGCCATCTTCAACCCTCCTGACAGCGGCTACACCTTC
CAIFNPPDSGYTF
>-|TRBD1|TRBV2|TRBJ1-5
TGTGCCAGCAGAGCCGGGACAGGGATAAATCAGCCCCAGCATTTT
CASRAGTGINQPQHF
>once|-|TRBV19|TRBJ2-7
TGTGCCAGTAGTACCTCGAGCTACGAGCAGTACTTC
CASSTSSYEQYF
>-|TRBD1|TRBV6-1|TRBJ1-5
TGTGCCAGCAGTGACTTCTGGACAGGGGGGCAGCCCCAGCATTTT
CASSDFWTGGQPQHF
>-|TRBD2|TRBV9|TRBJ2-5
TGTGCCAGCAGCGTTGCTCCGCTAGCGGGGGGCCAAGAGACCCAGTACTTC
CASSVAPLAGGQETQYF
>-|-|TRBV29-1|TRBJ1-1
TGCAGCGTTGGGGCAGGGATGCACACTGAAGCTTTCTTT
CSVGAGMHTEAFF
>-|-|TRBV7-9|TRBJ2-7
TGTGCCAGCAGCTACTCTACCTACGAGCAGTACTTC
CASSYSTYEQYF
>-|-|TRBV5-1|TRBJ1-1
TGCGCCAGCAGCTTAGGGGGAAGCACTGAAGCTTTCTTT
CASSLGGSTEAFF
>-|-|TRBV7-2|TRBJ2-7
TGTGCCAGCTACCCAGGACCGGGGAGGTCCTACGAGCAGTACTTC
CASYPGPGRSYEQYF
>-|TRBD1|TRBV7-9|TRBJ1-1
TGTTCCAGCAGCCAGGGACAGCGCACTGAAGCTTTCTTT
CSSSQGQRTEAFF
>-|-|TRBV4-3|TRBJ1-6
TGCGCCAGCAGCCAAGATCTGACACGGGGTTCACCCCTCCACTTT
CASSQDLTRGSPLHF
>-|TRBD2|TRBV7-6|TRBJ2-3
TGTGCCAGCAGCTCACTTGGGGTTACTAGCGGAGGATTGGGAGATACGCAGTATTTT
CASSSLGVTSGGLGDTQYF
>once|-|TRBV7-2|TRBJ1-2
TGTGCCAGCAGCTTCGCGCCTCCGGGGGATGGCTACACCTTC
CASSFAPPGDGYTF
>-|-|TRBV4-1|TRBJ1-2
TGCGCCAGCAGCCAAGTTGCACAAGATAACTATGGCTACACCTTC
CASSQVAQDNYGYTF
>-|-|TRBV4-3|TRBJ2-5
TGCGCCAGCAGCCTTGGGGCAGGATTGCCCACCCAAGAGACCCAGTACTTC
CASSLGAGLPTQETQYF
>-|-|TRBV28|TRBJ1-2
TGTGCCAGCAGTCTCACCCCGGGGGGCTACACCTTC
CASSLTPGGYTF
>-|-|TRBV27|TRBJ2-1
TGTGCCAGCAGTTTATACAGTTCCTACAATGAGCAGTTCTTC
CASSLYSSYNEQFF
>-|-|TRBV5-6|TRBJ2-7
TGTGCCAGCAGCTTGTTAGGGGCCGACGAGCAGTACTTC
CASSLLGADEQYF
>few|-|TRBV6-5|TRBJ2-2
TGTGCCAGCAGAGGACAGATCACCGGGGAGCTGTTTTTT
CASRGQITGELFF
>-|-|TRBV20-1|TRBJ2-1
TGCAGTGCCAATCAGAACAATGAGCAGTTCTTC
CSANQNNEQFF
>-|-|TRBV7-2|TRBJ1-1
TGTGCCAGCAGCTTAGCCCTTGAAGCTTTCTTT
CASSLALEAFF
>-|-|TRBV7-2|TRBJ1-5
TGTGCCAGCAGCTTTACAGTCCCTTGGCCCCAGCATTTT
CASSFTVPWPQHF
>-|-|TRBV4-2|TRBJ1-1
TGTGCCAGCAGCCAAGTTGAGGGCTCCACTGAAGCTTTCTTT
CASSQVEGSTEAFF
>-|-|TRBV6-5|TRBJ2-1
TGTGCCAGCAGTACACGGGGGACCCCCTACAATGAGCAGTTCTTC
CASSTRGTPYNEQFF
>-|TRBD1|TRBV6-5|TRBJ1-2
TGTGCCAGCAGTAACCCGCCGGGACAGGGGTCTGGCTACACCTTC
CASSNPPGQGSGYTF
>-|TRBD2|TRBV5-1|TRBJ2-3
TGCGCCAGCAGCTGGGGACCTGGGGGGGCAGATACGCAGTATTTT
CASSWGPGGADTQYF
>-|-|TRBV30|TRBJ2-7
TGTGCCTGGAGGGGAGACAACTCCTACGAGCAGTACTTC
CAWRGDNSYEQYF
>-|-|TRBV5-5|TRBJ1-6
TGTGCCAGCAGCTTGGAGGACACCTATTCACCCCTCCACTTT
CASSLEDTYSPLHF
>-|-|TRBV30|TRBJ1-2
TGTGCCTGGAGTGTAACAGGGTATGGCTATGGCTACACCTTC
CAWSVTGYGYGYTF
>-|TRBD2|TRBV5-5|TRBJ2-3
TGTGCCAGCAGCTACCAGCGGGGGCCCAGCACAGATACGCAGTATTTT
CASSYQRGPSTDTQYF
>-|-|TRBV28|TRBJ2-1
TGTGCCAGCAGTTTAATCGGGAATGAGCAGTTCTTC
CASSLIGNEQFF
>-|-|TRBV5-4|TRBJ2-1
TGTGCCAGCAGCAGAGCGGGTGAGCAGTTCTTC
CASSRAGEQFF